These T cell receptor beta chains were read from a single sample in a study of blood T cell repertoires in COVID-19. Only in-frame clones appear in the TCRdb table, and some are missing; sequencing was by immunoSEQ multiplex PCR. The sample contains 110,000 to 150,000 clones, about 79% of which appear only once. The source material was PBMCs or T cells enriched from blood (not recorded which). These receptor sequences come from a man aged 45-65 years who had recovered from COVID-19. CDR3s include the opening cysteine and the closing phenylalanine or tryptophan. A D gene is named only where the DNA matches it firmly. Clone size is not always given. Where it is, it says once, few, many or a class for expanded clones.

.	TRBV30	few	TRBJ1-2	TGTGCCTGGAGGAGGTTGATCTGGAGCTATGGCTACACCTTC	CAWRRLIWSYGYTF
TRBD1	TRBV9	.	TRBJ1-1	TGTGCCAGCAGCGTGACAGGGGACATTAACACTGAAGCTTTCTTT	CASSVTGDINTEAFF
TRBD1	TRBV19	.	TRBJ2-7	TGTGCCAGTAGTCTCCGCGAGAGGACAGGTCTTGCCACCTACGAGCAGTACTTC	CASSLRERTGLATYEQYF
.	TRBV6-2/TRBV6-3	.	TRBJ2-1	TGTGCCAGCAGTGGCTTACAGGGAAGAGCCTACAATGAGCAGTTCTTC	CASSGLQGRAYNEQFF
.	TRBV7-6	.	TRBJ2-2	TGTGCCAGCAGCTCAACTCAGGGTTCCGGGGAGCTGTTTTTT	CASSSTQGSGELFF
.	TRBV19	.	TRBJ2-7	TGTGCCAGTAGTTTGGGGAGAAGCCCCGGGGAGCAGTACTTC	CASSLGRSPGEQYF
.	TRBV7-2	.	TRBJ1-6	TGTGCCAGCAGCTTAGTGGGTTCGGGGGTAGCCTATAATTCACCCCTCCACTTT	CASSLVGSGVAYNSPLHF
TRBD1	TRBV3-1/TRBV3-2	.	TRBJ2-7	TGTGCCAGCGGGGACAGATTTCCCTACGAGCAGTACTTC	CASGDRFPYEQYF
.	TRBV7-9	.	TRBJ1-1	TGTGCCAGCAGCTTATTTGGCAGGGGCGCTGAAGCTTTCTTT	CASSLFGRGAEAFF
.	TRBV14	many	TRBJ1-6	TGTGCCAGCAGCCAAGGAAGCTGGGCCCTCAATTCACCCCTCCACTTT	CASSQGSWALNSPLHF
TRBD1	TRBV11-2	once	TRBJ1-3	TGTGCCAGCAGCTTTCTTTTACAGGGGGTAAACACCATATATTTT	CASSFLLQGVNTIYF
.	TRBV5-6	.	TRBJ2-3	TGTGCCAGCAGCCCGACAGCTAGCACAGATACGCAGTATTTT	CASSPTASTDTQYF